The sequence of this T cell receptor (beta chain) was determined in a study of T cell responses to AZD1222 COVID-19 vaccine. The overall study: Second doses that came at about 4 or about 12 weeks were put together.

This clone came up a few times. As yet, its antigen is unknown. The CDR3 is made up of 17 amino acids. V lost 9 bases and J 7 bases, leaving 26 bases between the germline ends. Findings of the study overall: Most donors were white British, females outnumbered males, and clonal diversity was possibly underestimated. Along spike, vaccine-associated CD4 TCRs were found throughout, with dominance at 160-218 and 743-854. At study baseline, merely several AZD1222 recipients were seropositive.

The method was immunoSEQ multiplex PCR; TCRdb's version includes in-frame clones alone and lacks a portion of them. Of 130,000 to 150,000 clones in the sample, 80% to 95% are singletons; the top ten hold around 1.7%. Sequenced here: peripheral blood, sampled on day 0 of AZD1222 vaccination. This clonotype was obtained from an adult in good health. The chain couples TRBV5-3 to TRBJ1-6; possible D gene TRBD1, 6 bases. TRBV5-3 falls under the ORF class, with uncertain function. The CDR3 DNA is TGTGCCACCATGGGGGGGGGCTCCGTAAGAAGGAATTCACCCCTCCACTTT. It translates to CATMGGGSVRRNSPLHF.